Here is one TCR beta chain with its context. The antigen is unknown. The CDR3 length is 13 residues. V shed 2 bases and J shed 2 bases, with 9 bases lying between them. CDR1 and CDR2 from the germline V gene are DFQATT and SNEGSKA (reference sequence). TCRdb processed the 5' RACE reads anew with MiXCR; each CDR3 protein has one entry. The sample shows 300,000 or so distinct CDR3 sequences, more than 15% of them seen only once. These data originate in a study of T-cell memory formation after mild COVID-19. As for the study in general: The two donors had largely donor-specific TCR clusters. Study conclusions and caveats: Pre-infection memory showed some responding clones, and this suggested that cross-reactive memory joined. Clones from the second wave (peaking day 37) had unconfirmed SARS-CoV-2 specificity.

The chain combines TRBV20-1 with TRBJ1-2; D gene uncertain. This TCR was recovered from a man between 18 and 29 years old who had mild COVID-19 (a few samples of this study predate the infection). Cell type and time point are not known. Input material: PBMCs or a T cell subset sorted from them (not recorded which). CDR3 DNA: TGCAGTGCTAGAAAGGAGGTGAACTATGGCTACACCTTC. Protein product: CSARKEVNYGYTF.